This T cell receptor beta chain is drawn from a study of blood T cells in healthy people across ages. Primers used in a second PCR of roughly 7 to 12 cycles were a sample-barcoded 5' primer and a J-beta primer mix. Each CDR3 protein is one row after TCRdb ran MiXCR on the 5' RACE reads. The sample lists some 860,000 distinct CDR3 sequences; approximately 53% were seen once. Germline V lookup: CDR1 SGHDN, CDR2 FVKESK. This CDR3 is built from 14 residues. After removal of 3 bases from V and 9 bases from J, the junction contained 7 bases not matched to a gene. This sequence was found in a man between 35 and 55 years old in good health. The chain has TRBV14 and TRBJ2-2; 7 bases map to TRBD1. The specimen was blood. This chain's CDR3 is CASSQTGLDRELFF. Written as DNA, the CDR3 is TGTGCCAGCAGCCAGACAGGGTTAGACCGGGAGCTGTTTTTT.